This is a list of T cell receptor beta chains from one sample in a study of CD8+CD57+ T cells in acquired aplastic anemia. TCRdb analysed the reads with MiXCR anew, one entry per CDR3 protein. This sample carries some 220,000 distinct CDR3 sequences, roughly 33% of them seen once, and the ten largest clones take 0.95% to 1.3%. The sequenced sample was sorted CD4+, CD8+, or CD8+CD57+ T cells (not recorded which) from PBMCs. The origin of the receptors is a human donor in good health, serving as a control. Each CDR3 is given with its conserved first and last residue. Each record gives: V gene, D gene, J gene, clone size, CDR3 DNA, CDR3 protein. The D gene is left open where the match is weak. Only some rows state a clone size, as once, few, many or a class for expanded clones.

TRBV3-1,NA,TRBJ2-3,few,TGTGCCAGCAGCCTTGACCCGAGATTACCGGGCACAGATACGCAGTATTTT,CASSLDPRLPGTDTQYF
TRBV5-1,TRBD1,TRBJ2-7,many,TGCGCCAGCAGCTTGGCCGGGACAGGCTTATTCGAGCAGTACTTC,CASSLAGTGLFEQYF
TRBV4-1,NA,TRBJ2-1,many,TGCGCCAGCAGCCATCCGGGGTCGAGCTCCTACAATGAGCAGTTCTTC,CASSHPGSSSYNEQFF
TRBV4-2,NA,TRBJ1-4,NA,TGTGCCAGCAGCCAAGAACGGGGGACTAATGAAAAACTGTTTTTT,CASSQERGTNEKLFF
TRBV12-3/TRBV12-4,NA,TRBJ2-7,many,TGTGCCAGCAGTTTACAGGGCCCCCTCTACGAGCAGTACTTC,CASSLQGPLYEQYF
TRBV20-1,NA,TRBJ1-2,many,TGCAGTGCTAGAGGTGGCTATCTGGGCGGCGCTAACTATGGCTACACCTTC,CSARGGYLGGANYGYTF
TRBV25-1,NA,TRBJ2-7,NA,TGTGCCAGCAGTGAACCCCCGGGGGAGCAGTACTTC,CASSEPPGEQYF
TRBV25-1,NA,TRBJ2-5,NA,NA,CASSDSTRNLWLHLRF
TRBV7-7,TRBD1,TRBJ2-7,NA,TGTGCTAGCAGCGTAGGACAGGGAACCTACGAGCAGTACTTC,CASSVGQGTYEQYF
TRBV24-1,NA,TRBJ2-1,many,TGTGCCACCTCGACCTCGAGCAGGGGGGCCTACAATGAGCAGTTCTTC,CATSTSSRGAYNEQFF
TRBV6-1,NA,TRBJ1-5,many,TGTGCCAGCAAACGAACGGTGGATAGCAATCAGCCCCAGCATTTT,CASKRTVDSNQPQHF
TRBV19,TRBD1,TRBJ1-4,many,TGTGCCAGTAGTACTGGACAGGCAATGAATGAAAAACTGTTTTTT,CASSTGQAMNEKLFF
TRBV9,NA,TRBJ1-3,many,TGTGCCAGCAGCGTAGACGGGTTGACTGGCACCATATATTTT,CASSVDGLTGTIYF
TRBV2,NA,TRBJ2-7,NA,TGTGCCAGCAGTATCTTAGGACAGTCGCGGCAGTACTTC,CASSILGQSRQYF
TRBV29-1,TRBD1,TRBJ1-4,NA,TGCAGCGTGGGGACAGGGGGGGATGAAAAACTGTTTTTT,CSVGTGGDEKLFF
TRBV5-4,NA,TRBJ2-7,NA,TGTGCCAGCAGCCCGGAACAGCGGATAAACGAGCAGTACTTC,CASSPEQRINEQYF
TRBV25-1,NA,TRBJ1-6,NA,TGTGCCAGCACCCCCGGGACCGGGGGACATTCACCCCTCCACTTT,CASTPGTGGHSPLHF
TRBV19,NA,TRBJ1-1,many,TGTGCCAGTAGCCGGTCAGACGCGTACGCTGAAGCTTTCTTT,CASSRSDAYAEAFF
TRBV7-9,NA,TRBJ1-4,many,TGTGCCAGCAGCTTAGCATCAGGGATAGGAGAAAAACTGTTTTTT,CASSLASGIGEKLFF
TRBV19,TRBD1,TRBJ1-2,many,TGTGCCGGTTCTAGACAGGGGAGTACGGGCTACACCTTC,CAGSRQGSTGYTF
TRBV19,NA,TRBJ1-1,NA,TGTGCCAGTACTAAACAGGGACTAAGTGGGAACACTGAAGCTTTCTTT,CASTKQGLSGNTEAFF
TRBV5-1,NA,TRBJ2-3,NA,TGCGCCAGCAGCTTGTTGCACGACACAGATACGCAGTATTTT,CASSLLHDTDTQYF
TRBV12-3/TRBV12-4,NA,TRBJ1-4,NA,TGTGCCAGCAGTTTATCCACAGGGACTAATGAAAAACTGTTTTTT,CASSLSTGTNEKLFF
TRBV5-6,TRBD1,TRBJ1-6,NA,TGTGCCAGCAGCTCCCTGGACTTTCGCGGACAGGGTGGGTCACCCCTCCACTTT,CASSSLDFRGQGGSPLHF
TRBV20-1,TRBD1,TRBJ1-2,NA,TGCAGTGCTAGGGGACAGGGAGGCAACTATGGCTACACCTTC,CSARGQGGNYGYTF
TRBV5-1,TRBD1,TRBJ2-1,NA,TGCGCCAGCAGCCCCAGGACAGGGGAAGGCTCCTACAATGAGCAGTTCTTC,CASSPRTGEGSYNEQFF
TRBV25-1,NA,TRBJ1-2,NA,TGTGCCAGCAGTGCGGGATCTGGCCTCTATGGCTACACCTTC,CASSAGSGLYGYTF
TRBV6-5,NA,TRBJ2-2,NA,TGTGCCAGCAGTTATGACACTACCTGGGCGGGGGAGCTGTTTTTT,CASSYDTTWAGELFF
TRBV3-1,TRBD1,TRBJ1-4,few,TGTGCCAGCAGCAGACGGACAGGGGGCGAGGAAAAACTGTTTTTT,CASSRRTGGEEKLFF
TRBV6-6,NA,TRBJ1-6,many,TGTGCCAGCAGTTACTCGAAAGGGGCGAATTCACCCCTCCACTTT,CASSYSKGANSPLHF
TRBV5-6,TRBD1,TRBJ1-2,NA,TGTGCCAGCAGCTTCGGGGACAGCCGAATCTACACCTTC,CASSFGDSRIYTF
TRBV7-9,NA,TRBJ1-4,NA,TGTGCCAGCAGCGTCGGAAATGAAAAACTGTTTTTT,CASSVGNEKLFF
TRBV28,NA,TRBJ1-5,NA,TGTGCCAGCAAAGAAGCCAATCAGCCCCAGCATTTT,CASKEANQPQHF
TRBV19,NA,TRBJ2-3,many,TGTGCCAGTAGTATCGGCCGTGGAGTACGCACAGATACGCAGTATTTT,CASSIGRGVRTDTQYF
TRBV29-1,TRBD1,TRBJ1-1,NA,TGCAGCGTGGTAGGGGGCCTTGAAGCTTTCTTT,CSVVGGLEAFF
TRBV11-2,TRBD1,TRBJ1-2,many,TGTGCCAGCAGCTCGCGACAGGGGGTGACAGCTAACTATGGCTACACCTTC,CASSSRQGVTANYGYTF
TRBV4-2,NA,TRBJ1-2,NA,TGTGCCAGCAGCCCCGCGGACAGAGTGGAATACTATGGCTACACCTTC,CASSPADRVEYYGYTF
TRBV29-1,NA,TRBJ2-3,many,TGCAGCGTTGACGTGGCAGTTAGCACAGATACGCAGTATTTT,CSVDVAVSTDTQYF
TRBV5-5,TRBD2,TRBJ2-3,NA,TGTGCCAGCAGCTTGGGACTAGCGGGGACGGGAGCGCAGTATTTT,CASSLGLAGTGAQYF
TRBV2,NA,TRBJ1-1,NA,TGTGCCAGCAGTGTAAGCAGAATGAACACTGAAGCTTTCTTT,CASSVSRMNTEAFF
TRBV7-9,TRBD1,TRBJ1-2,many,TGTGCCAGCAGCCATCCCGACAGGGTAATTGACACCTTC,CASSHPDRVIDTF
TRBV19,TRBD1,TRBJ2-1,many,TGTGCCAGTAGCCGCCGACAGGGGCTGTGGGACAATGAGCAGTTCTTC,CASSRRQGLWDNEQFF
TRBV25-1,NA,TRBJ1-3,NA,TGTGCCGCAGGACCCTCTGGAAACACCATATATTTT,CAAGPSGNTIYF
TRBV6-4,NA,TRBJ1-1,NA,TGTGCCAGCAGGGGGAAGAACACTGAAGCTTTCTTT,CASRGKNTEAFF
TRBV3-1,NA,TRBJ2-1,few,TGTGCCAGCAGCCGGACAAGCGTTGAGCAGTTCTTC,CASSRTSVEQFF
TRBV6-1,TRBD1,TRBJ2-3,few,TGTGCCAGCAGAGACAGGGTATCCACAGATACGCAGTATTTT,CASRDRVSTDTQYF
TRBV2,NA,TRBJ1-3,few,TGTGCCAGCAGTGAAATGATGAGCTCTGGAAACACCATATATTTT,CASSEMMSSGNTIYF
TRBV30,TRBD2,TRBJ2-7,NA,TGTGCCTGGACATTTCCGGGGGGGGTCGGGCAGTACTTC,CAWTFPGGVGQYF
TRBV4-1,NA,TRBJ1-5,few,TGCGCCAGCAGCCTAAGTCAGAGCCCCGGGCAATGGCAGCCCCAGCATTTT,CASSLSQSPGQWQPQHF
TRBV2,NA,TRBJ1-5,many,TGTGCCAGCATGGTAGGGAGCAATCAGCCCCAGCATTTT,CASMVGSNQPQHF
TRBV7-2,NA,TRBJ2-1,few,TGTGCCAGCAGCTTAGCGATGACCAGCTCCTACAATGAGCAGTTCTTC,CASSLAMTSSYNEQFF
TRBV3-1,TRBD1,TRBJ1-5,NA,TGTGCCAGCAGTCGAGGACAGGTGGGAGAGCCCCAGCATTTT,CASSRGQVGEPQHF
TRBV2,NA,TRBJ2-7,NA,TGTGCCAGCAGTTGGGGGACGGACTACGAGCAGTACTTC,CASSWGTDYEQYF
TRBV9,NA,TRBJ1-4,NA,TGTGCCAGCAGCGTACAGGGAAGCGGTGGAAAACTGTTTTTT,CASSVQGSGGKLFF
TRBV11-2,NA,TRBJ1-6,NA,TGTGCCACCCAGAACGGGGGAGACTCACCCCTCCACTTT,CATQNGGDSPLHF
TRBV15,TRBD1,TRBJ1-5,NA,TGTGCCACCAGCACCTCAGGGGGAAAGCCCCAGCATTTT,CATSTSGGKPQHF
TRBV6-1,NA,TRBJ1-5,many,TGTGCCAGCAGTCCGATTTATGACAGCAATCAGCCCCAGCATTTT,CASSPIYDSNQPQHF